These T cell receptor beta chains were read from a single sample in a study of blood T cell repertoires in COVID-19. The repertoire was sequenced with immunoSEQ multiplex PCR; TCRdb's copy has only in-frame clones and lacks some. Altogether 55,000 or so clones are present, around 87% being singletons, with the ten largest covering about 6.3%. Sequencing input: peripheral blood. Receptor source: a man in his 60s with active or convalescent COVID-19. Each CDR3 is given with its conserved first and last residue. Each record gives: clone size, J gene, V gene, D gene, CDR3 length, CDR3 protein, CDR3 DNA. The D gene is left open where the match is weak. A clone size is listed for some rows: how often the clone was seen (once, few, many), or a class if it is expanded.

>.|TRBJ2-1|TRBV11-3|.|15
CASSPGGSREKEQFF
TGTGCCAGCAGCCCAGGGGGCTCGCGGGAGAAAGAGCAGTTCTTC
>.|TRBJ2-7|TRBV6-5|.|15
CASSYSFSAPYEQYF
TGTGCCAGCAGTTACTCCTTTAGCGCACCCTACGAGCAGTACTTC
>.|TRBJ1-2|TRBV19|TRBD1|14
CASTPGDRSYGYTF
TGTGCCAGTACCCCAGGGGACAGGAGCTATGGCTACACCTTC
>.|TRBJ1-2|TRBV4-3|.|14
CASSHFAGNDGYTF
TGCGCCAGCAGTCACTTTGCGGGGAACGACGGCTACACCTTC
>.|TRBJ2-1|TRBV9|.|15
CASSVAPAEDNEQFF
TGTGCCAGCAGCGTAGCTCCAGCGGAGGACAATGAGCAGTTCTTC
>.|TRBJ1-4|TRBV19|TRBD1|16
CASIARDRGRNEKLFF
TGTGCCAGTATTGCCCGGGACAGGGGGCGAAATGAAAAACTGTTTTTT
>.|TRBJ2-5|TRBV12-5|TRBD1|15
CASGIGTGGGETQYF
TGTGCTAGTGGTATTGGGACAGGGGGCGGGGAGACCCAGTACTTC
>.|TRBJ2-7|TRBV7-2|TRBD1|14
CASSQDRRSYEQYF
TGTGCCAGCAGCCAGGACAGGCGATCCTACGAGCAGTACTTC
>.|TRBJ2-3|TRBV9|TRBD2|15
CASNIAGGSTDTQYF
TGTGCCAGCAACATAGCGGGAGGGAGCACAGATACGCAGTATTTT
>once|TRBJ2-2|TRBV7-3|TRBD1|17
CASSRQAGTGVSGELFF
TGTGCCAGCAGCCGACAAGCCGGGACAGGGGTTTCCGGGGAGCTGTTTTTT
>.|TRBJ2-2|TRBV7-2|TRBD2|15
CASSLGAGDTGELFF
TGTGCCAGCAGCTTAGGGGCGGGGGACACCGGGGAGCTGTTTTTT
>.|TRBJ2-7|TRBV5-1|TRBD1|18
CASSLGDRADLPSYEQYF
TGCGCCAGCAGCTTGGGGGACAGGGCTGATCTTCCCTCCTACGAGCAGTACTTC
>.|TRBJ1-2|TRBV6-5|TRBD1|13
CASNDRARSGYTF
TGTGCCAGCAACGACAGGGCTCGGAGTGGCTACACCTTC
>.|TRBJ2-3|TRBV19|TRBD2|17
CASTRGTSGGSTDTQYF
TGTGCCAGTACCCGAGGGACTAGCGGGGGGTCCACAGATACGCAGTATTTT
>.|TRBJ2-7|TRBV5-4|.|15
CASSFRSGVADEQYF
TGTGCCAGCAGCTTCCGGTCGGGAGTAGCAGACGAGCAGTACTTC
>.|TRBJ2-7|TRBV5-1|TRBD1|14
CASSTATGVNEQYF
TGCGCCAGCTCGACCGCGACAGGGGTCAACGAGCAGTACTTC
>.|TRBJ2-1|TRBV9|TRBD2|15
CASSLTSGGANEQFF
TGTGCCAGCAGCCTTACTAGCGGGGGGGCGAATGAGCAGTTCTTC